This TCR beta chain was identified during a study of T cells in Graves' hyperthyroidism and ophthalmopathy. General observations from the study: Expanded thyroid clonotypes (above 0.001) were mostly also found in blood. In validation, the model predicted ophthalmopathy. These predictions came a median about 6.5 months before onset.

Germline V CDR1 and CDR2: SGHKS, YYEKEE (reference sequence). The CDR3 sequence is 15 residues long. Amplification yielded TCR beta CDR3 regions, with RNA transcripts as the source. During a first-round RT-PCR of the TCR CDR3, the HTBI primer set was used. TCRdb ran MiXCR on the multiplex PCR reads and lists one entry per CDR3 protein. The sample contains 89,000 or so distinct CDR3 sequences, approximately 42% of which appear only once. Clinical symptoms, serum thyroxine and TRAb, thyroid ultrasound and orbital computed tomography were used for the diagnoses. Details on this clonotype: What it recognizes is unknown. Since a much larger clone is just one base distant, this may be a read error.

The sequence derives from a woman aged 30 to 39 with Graves' hyperthyroidism. The chain has TRBV5-5 and TRBJ2-3; 12 bases fit TRBD1. The material sequenced was peripheral blood or thyroid tissue (not recorded which). CDR3 DNA sequence: TGTGCCAGCAGCTTGGAGGGACAGGGGGCAGATGCGCAGTATTTT. Translation gives CASSLEGQGADAQYF.